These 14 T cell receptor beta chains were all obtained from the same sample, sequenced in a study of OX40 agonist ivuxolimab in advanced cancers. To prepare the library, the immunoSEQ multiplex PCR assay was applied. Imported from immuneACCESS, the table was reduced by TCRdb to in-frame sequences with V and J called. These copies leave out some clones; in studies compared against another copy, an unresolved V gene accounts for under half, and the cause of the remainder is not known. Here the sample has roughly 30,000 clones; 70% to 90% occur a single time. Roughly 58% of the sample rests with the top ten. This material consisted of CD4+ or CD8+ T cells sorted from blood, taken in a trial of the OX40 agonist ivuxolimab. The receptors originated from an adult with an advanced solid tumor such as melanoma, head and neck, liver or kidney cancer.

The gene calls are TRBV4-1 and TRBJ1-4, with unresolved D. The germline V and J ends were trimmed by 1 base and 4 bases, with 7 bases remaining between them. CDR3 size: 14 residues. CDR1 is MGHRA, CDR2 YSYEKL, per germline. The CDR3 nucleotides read TGCGCCAGCAGCCAAGGGGGATTTAATGAAAAACTGTTTTTT. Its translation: CASSQGGFNEKLFF.

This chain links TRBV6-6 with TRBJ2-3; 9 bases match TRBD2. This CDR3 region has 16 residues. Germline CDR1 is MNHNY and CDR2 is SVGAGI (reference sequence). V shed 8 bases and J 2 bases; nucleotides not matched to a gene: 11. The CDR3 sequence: CASQIHLAGYTDTQYF. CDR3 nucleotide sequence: TGTGCCAGCCAAATCCACCTAGCGGGGTACACAGATACGCAGTATTTT.

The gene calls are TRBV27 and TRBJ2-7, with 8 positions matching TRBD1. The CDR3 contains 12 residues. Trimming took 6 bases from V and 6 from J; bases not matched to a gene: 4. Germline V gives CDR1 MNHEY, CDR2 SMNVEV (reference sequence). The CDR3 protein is CASSPTGGEQYF. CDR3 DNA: TGTGCCAGCAGCCCAACAGGGGGCGAGCAGTACTTC.

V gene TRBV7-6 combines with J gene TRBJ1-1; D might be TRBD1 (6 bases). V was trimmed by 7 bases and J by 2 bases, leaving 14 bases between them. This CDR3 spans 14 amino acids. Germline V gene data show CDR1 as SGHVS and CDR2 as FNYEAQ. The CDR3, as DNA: TGTGCCAGCACCAAAGGGGGGGGAAACACTGAAGCTTTCTTT. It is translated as CASTKGGGNTEAFF.

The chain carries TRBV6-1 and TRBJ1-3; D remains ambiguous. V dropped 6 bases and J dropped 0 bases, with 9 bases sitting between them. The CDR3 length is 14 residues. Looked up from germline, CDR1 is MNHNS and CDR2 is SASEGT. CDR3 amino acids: CASSPGYSGNTIYF. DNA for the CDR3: TGTGCCAGCAGCCCAGGCTACTCTGGAAACACCATATATTTT.

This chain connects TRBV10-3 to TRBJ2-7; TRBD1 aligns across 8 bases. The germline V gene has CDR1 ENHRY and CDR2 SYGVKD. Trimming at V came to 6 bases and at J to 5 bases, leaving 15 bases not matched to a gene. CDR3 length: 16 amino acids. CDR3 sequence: CAIRGQVTELPHEQYF. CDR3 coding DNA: TGTGCCATCAGGGGACAGGTTACCGAATTACCCCACGAGCAGTACTTC.

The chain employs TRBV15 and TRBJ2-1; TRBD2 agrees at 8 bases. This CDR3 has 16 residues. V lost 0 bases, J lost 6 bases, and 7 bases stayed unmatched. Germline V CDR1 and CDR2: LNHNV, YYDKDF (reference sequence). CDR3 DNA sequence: TGTGCCACCAGCAGAGATTGGGGTAGCGGGGCCAATGAGCAGTTCTTC. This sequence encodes CATSRDWGSGANEQFF.

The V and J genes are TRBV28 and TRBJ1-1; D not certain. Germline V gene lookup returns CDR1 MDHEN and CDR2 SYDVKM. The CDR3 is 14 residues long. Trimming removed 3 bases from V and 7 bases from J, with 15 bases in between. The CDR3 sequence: CASSFPPRAREAFF. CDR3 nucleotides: TGTGCCAGCAGTTTTCCCCCTCGAGCCCGTGAAGCTTTCTTT.

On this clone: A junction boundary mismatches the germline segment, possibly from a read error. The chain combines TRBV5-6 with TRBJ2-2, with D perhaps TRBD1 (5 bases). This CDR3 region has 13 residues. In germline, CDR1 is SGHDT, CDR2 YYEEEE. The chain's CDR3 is CASRPGNAGELFF. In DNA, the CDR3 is TGTGCCAGCAGGCCAGGGAACGCCGGGGAGCTGTTTTTT. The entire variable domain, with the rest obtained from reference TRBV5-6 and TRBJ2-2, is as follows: DAGVTQSPTHLIKTRGQQVTLRCSPKSGHDTVSWYQQALGQGPQFIFQYYEEEERQRGNFPDRFSGHQFPNYSSELNVNALLLGDSALYLCASRPGNAGELFFGEGSRLTVL.

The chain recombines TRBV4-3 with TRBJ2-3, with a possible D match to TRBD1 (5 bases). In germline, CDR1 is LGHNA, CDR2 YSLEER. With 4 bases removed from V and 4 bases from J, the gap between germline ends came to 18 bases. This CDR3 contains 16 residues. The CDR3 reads CASSPELGKGPDTQYF. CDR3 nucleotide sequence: TGCGCCAGCAGCCCCGAACTCGGAAAGGGGCCAGATACGCAGTATTTT.

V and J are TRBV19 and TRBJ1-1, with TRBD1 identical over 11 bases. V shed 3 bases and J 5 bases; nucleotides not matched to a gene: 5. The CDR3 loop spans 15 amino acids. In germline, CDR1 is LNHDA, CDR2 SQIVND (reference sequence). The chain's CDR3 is CASSMDGQGATEAFF. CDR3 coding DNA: TGTGCCAGTAGTATGGACGGACAGGGGGCAACTGAAGCTTTCTTT.

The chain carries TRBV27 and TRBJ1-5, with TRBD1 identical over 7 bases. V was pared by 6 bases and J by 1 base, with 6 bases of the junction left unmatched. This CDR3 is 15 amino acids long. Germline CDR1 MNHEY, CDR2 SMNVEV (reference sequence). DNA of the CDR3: TGTGCCAGCAGCCCCGACAGGGACAGCAATCAGCCCCAGCATTTT. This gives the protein CASSPDRDSNQPQHF.

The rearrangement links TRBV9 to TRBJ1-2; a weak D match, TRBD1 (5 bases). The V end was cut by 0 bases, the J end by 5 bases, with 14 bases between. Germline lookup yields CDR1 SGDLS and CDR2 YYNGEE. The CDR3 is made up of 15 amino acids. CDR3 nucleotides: TGTGCCAGCAGCGTAGGATCAGGGACCTCTTATGGCTACACCTTC. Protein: CASSVGSGTSYGYTF. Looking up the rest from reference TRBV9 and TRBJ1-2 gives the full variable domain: DSGVTQTPKHLITATGQRVTLRCSPRSGDLSVYWYQQSLDQGLQFLIQYYNGEERAKGNILERFSAQQFPDLHSELNLSSLELGDSALYFCASSVGSGTSYGYTFGSGTRLTVV.

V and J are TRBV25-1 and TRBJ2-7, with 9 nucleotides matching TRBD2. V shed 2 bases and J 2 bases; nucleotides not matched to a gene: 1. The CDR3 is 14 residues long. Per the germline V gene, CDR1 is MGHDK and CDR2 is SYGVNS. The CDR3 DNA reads TGTGCCAGCAGTGAAGCGGGGGGGGCCTACGAGCAGTACTTC. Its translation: CASSEAGGAYEQYF.